The rows below give T cell receptor beta chains drawn from one sample of a study of CD4 T cells in relation to SARS-CoV-2 and coronaviruses. TCRdb keeps only in-frame clones here, not all; method: immunoSEQ multiplex PCR. The sample holds about 64,000 clones, 94% seen once. The sample taken for sequencing was naive CD4+ T cells from PBMCs. These receptors were collected from a human donor in good health. The CDR3 runs from the conserved cysteine through the conserved F or W. A D gene is named only where the DNA matches it firmly. Size is stated for part of the rows, as once, few or many counts, or as a class when the clone is expanded.

>TRBV5-1|TRBD2|TRBJ2-1|.
CASSVGSGRANEQFF
TGCGCCAGCAGCGTAGGCAGCGGGAGGGCCAATGAGCAGTTCTTC
>TRBV7-3|TRBD1|TRBJ2-1|.
CASSPTGTGAWNEQFF
TGTGCCAGCAGCCCAACCGGGACAGGGGCCTGGAATGAGCAGTTCTTC
>TRBV2|.|TRBJ2-5|.
CASNPVGRQETQYF
TGTGCCAGCAACCCTGTGGGACGGCAAGAGACCCAGTACTTC
>TRBV28|.|TRBJ2-2|.
CASSSPGLVTGELFF
TGTGCCAGCAGTTCTCCGGGACTGGTCACCGGGGAGCTGTTTTTT
>TRBV28|.|TRBJ1-5|.
CASSGGGSGPQHF
TGTGCCAGCAGTGGTGGAGGGTCTGGGCCCCAGCATTTT
>TRBV3-1/TRBV3-2|.|TRBJ2-7|.
CASSQGFTHYEQYF
TGTGCCAGCAGCCAGGGGTTTACCCACTACGAGCAGTACTTC
>TRBV5-1|.|TRBJ1-3|.
CASSLTASISGNTIYF
TGCGCCAGCAGCTTGACGGCCAGCATCTCTGGAAACACCATATATTTT
>TRBV2|.|TRBJ1-5|.
CASSGTSSNQPQHF
TGTGCCAGCAGTGGCACTTCTAGCAATCAGCCCCAGCATTTT
>TRBV28|TRBD1|TRBJ1-6|.
CASSFYGQGFSPLHF
TGTGCCAGCAGTTTCTATGGACAGGGGTTTTCACCCCTCCACTTT
>TRBV5-1|TRBD1|TRBJ2-1|once
CASSQGQGGHLGNEQFF
TGCGCCAGCAGCCAAGGACAGGGGGGTCATCTGGGCAATGAGCAGTTCTTC